This is a list of T cell receptor beta chains from one sample in a study of OX40 agonist ivuxolimab in advanced cancers. TCRdb's table, derived via immunoSEQ multiplex PCR, lists solely in-frame clones and lacks some. The sample records over 45,000 clones, 70% to 80% being singletons. Sequenced here: CD4+ or CD8+ T cells sorted from blood, sampled in a trial of the OX40 agonist ivuxolimab. These receptors came from an adult with an advanced solid tumor such as melanoma, head and neck, liver or kidney cancer. Each CDR3 is given with its conserved first and last residue. A clone size is listed for some rows: how often the clone was seen (once, few, many), or a class if it is expanded.

TRBJ2-3	TRBV7-3	NA	CASSPDSGSTDTQYF
TRBJ1-1	TRBV30	once	CAWSENLQGEAFF
TRBJ2-1	TRBV27	NA	CASSLGLDRDEQFF
TRBJ1-1	TRBV2	NA	CATQGQGLANTEAFF
TRBJ2-7	TRBV6-5	NA	CASNRGLGVYEQYF
TRBJ2-6	TRBV10-1	NA	CASGDGSGANVLTF
TRBJ1-1	TRBV12-5	once	CASGLYRGQSWTEAFF
TRBJ2-7	TRBV9	NA	CASSALGTQLYEQYF
TRBJ2-1	TRBV21-1	NA	CASSTCRGGGESSYNEQFF
TRBJ1-3	TRBV13	NA	CASSLGTGRGNTIYF
TRBJ1-5	TRBV5-3	NA	CARRQGPFNQPQHF
TRBJ1-1	TRBV18	NA	CASSPITRNTEAFF
TRBJ1-2	TRBV4-1	NA	CASSQDPGGRGYTF
TRBJ2-3	TRBV19	NA	CASSTGLARGTDTQYF
TRBJ2-2	TRBV18	NA	CASSPSEGVRTGELFF
TRBJ1-2	TRBV4-2	NA	CASSLLSGGLNYGYTF
TRBJ1-2	TRBV5-1	NA	CASSLEWDRSNYGYTF
TRBJ2-7	TRBV5-1	NA	CASSPLAGGYEQYF
TRBJ2-4	TRBV7-2	once	CASSLGANIAKNIQYF
TRBJ2-5	TRBV5-1	NA	CASSLDQETQYF
TRBJ1-4	TRBV7-8	NA	CASSTRTGKGEKLFF
TRBJ2-5	TRBV5-6	few	CASSFRDLGGETQYF
TRBJ2-7	TRBV18	NA	CASSPLGLAGGGDEQYF
TRBJ1-5	TRBV7-2	NA	CASSLNAGGPSNQPQHF
TRBJ2-7	TRBV6-5	NA	CASWGIYEQYF
TRBJ2-7	TRBV6-6	once	CASSYAPRDEQYF
TRBJ2-5	TRBV28	NA	CASSLGSPGRETQYF
TRBJ2-3	TRBV2	NA	CASRNLAGVTDTQYF